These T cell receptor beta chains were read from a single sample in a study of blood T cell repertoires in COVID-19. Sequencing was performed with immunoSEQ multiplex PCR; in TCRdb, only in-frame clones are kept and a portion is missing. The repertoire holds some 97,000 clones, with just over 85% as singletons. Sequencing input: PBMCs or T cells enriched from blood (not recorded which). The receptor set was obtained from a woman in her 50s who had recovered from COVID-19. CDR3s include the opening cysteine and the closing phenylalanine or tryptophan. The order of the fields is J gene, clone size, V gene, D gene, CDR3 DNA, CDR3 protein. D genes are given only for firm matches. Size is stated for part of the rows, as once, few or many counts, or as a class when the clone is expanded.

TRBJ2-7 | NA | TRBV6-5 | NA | TGTGCCAGCAGCGTGGGTTCGGGAAAGGCCTACGAGCAGTACTTC | CASSVGSGKAYEQYF
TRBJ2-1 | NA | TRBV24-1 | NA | TGTGCCACCAGTCAGGGGATCAATGAGCAGTTCTTC | CATSQGINEQFF
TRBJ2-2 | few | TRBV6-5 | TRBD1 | TGTGCCAGCAGTCCGGGACAGCGAACCGGGGAGCTGTTTTTT | CASSPGQRTGELFF
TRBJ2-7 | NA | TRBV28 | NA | TGTGCCAGCAGTTCGAGGGCGAGCTCCTACGAGCAGTACTTC | CASSSRASSYEQYF
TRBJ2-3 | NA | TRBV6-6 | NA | TGTGCCAGCTCAAGTCGGGATAATGCAGATACGCAGTATTTT | CASSSRDNADTQYF
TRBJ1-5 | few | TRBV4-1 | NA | TGCGCCAGCAGCCAAGGAAGTGGCGGTAGCAATCAGCCCCAGCATTTT | CASSQGSGGSNQPQHF
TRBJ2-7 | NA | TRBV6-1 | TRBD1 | TGTGCCAGCAGCGAATTCGAGACAGGGGCCTACTACGAGCAGTACTTC | CASSEFETGAYYEQYF
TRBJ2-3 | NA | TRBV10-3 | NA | TGTGCCATCAGTGAGCAGGGGGATACGCAGTATTTT | CAISEQGDTQYF
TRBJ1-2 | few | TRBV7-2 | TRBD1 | TGTGCCAGCAGCGGGTCGGGACAGTGGAGTTATGGCTACACCTTC | CASSGSGQWSYGYTF
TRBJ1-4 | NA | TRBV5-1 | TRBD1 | TGCGCCAGCAGCTTGGGACAGGGAAGTGAAAAACTGTTTTTT | CASSLGQGSEKLFF
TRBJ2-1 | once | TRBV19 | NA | TGTGCCAGTAAGGTATCAGGGGCCAATGAGCAGTTCTTC | CASKVSGANEQFF
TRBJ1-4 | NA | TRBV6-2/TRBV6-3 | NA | TGTGCCAGCAGTTACGGTCTGTCGGGTTGGGAAAAACTGTTTTTT | CASSYGLSGWEKLFF
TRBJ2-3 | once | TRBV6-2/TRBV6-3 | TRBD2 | TGTGCCAGCAGTACCGAATCTTTAGCGGGAGTGTCTAGCACAGATACGCAGTATTTT | CASSTESLAGVSSTDTQYF
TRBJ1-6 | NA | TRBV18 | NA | TGTGCCAGCTCCGAATCCGACGGGTTGGGTTCACCCCTCCACTTT | CASSESDGLGSPLHF
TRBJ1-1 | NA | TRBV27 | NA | TGTGCCAGCAGTACGGCAGGGGACACTGAAGCTTTCTTT | CASSTAGDTEAFF
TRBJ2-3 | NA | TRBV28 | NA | TGTGCCAGCAGTCCTTGGGGCGGGATAATAGATACGCAGTATTTT | CASSPWGGIIDTQYF
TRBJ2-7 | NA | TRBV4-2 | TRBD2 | TGTGCCAGCACGAGGGGGGGGACTAGCGGGAGGGCCTACGAGCAGTACTTC | CASTRGGTSGRAYEQYF
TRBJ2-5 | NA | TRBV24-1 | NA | TGTGCCACCAGTGAGTATCGGGGTGACCAAGAGACCCAGTACTTC | CATSEYRGDQETQYF
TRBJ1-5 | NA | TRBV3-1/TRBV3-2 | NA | TGTGCCAGCAGCCTCACCCTAGATCAGCCCCAGCATTTT | CASSLTLDQPQHF
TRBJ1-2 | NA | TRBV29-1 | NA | TGCAGCGTTGGACTGTCTAGTGGCTACACCTTC | CSVGLSSGYTF
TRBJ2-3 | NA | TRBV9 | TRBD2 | TGTGCCAGCAGCGAGCGGACTAGCGGGGGCACAGATACGCAGTATTTT | CASSERTSGGTDTQYF
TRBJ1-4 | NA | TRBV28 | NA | TGTGCCAGCAGTCTCCTGGGCGGGGAAAAACTGTTTTTT | CASSLLGGEKLFF
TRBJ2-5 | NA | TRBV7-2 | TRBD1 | TGTGCCAGCAGCTTAGGGGGACAGGGGGAAGAGACCCAGTACTTC | CASSLGGQGEETQYF
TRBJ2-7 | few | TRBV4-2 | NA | TGTGCCAGCAGCCAGACACAGGGTGGGTCCTACGAGCAGTACTTC | CASSQTQGGSYEQYF
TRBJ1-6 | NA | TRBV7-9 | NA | TGTGCCAGCAGCCCGATTAGGGGGAGCTCCTATAATTCACCCCTCCACTTT | CASSPIRGSSYNSPLHF
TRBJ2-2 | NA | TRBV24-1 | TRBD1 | TGTGCCACCAGTGATTCTACAGGACAGGGGGTAAAGACGGGGGAGCTGTTTTTT | CATSDSTGQGVKTGELFF
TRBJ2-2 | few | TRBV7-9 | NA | TGTGCCAGCAGCTCCCAAGGGGGCAGGGAGGCGAACACCGGGGAGCTGTTTTTT | CASSSQGGREANTGELFF
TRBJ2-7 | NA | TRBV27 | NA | TGTGCCAGCAGTCTTAGGGGCGTCTCCTACGAGCAGTACTTC | CASSLRGVSYEQYF
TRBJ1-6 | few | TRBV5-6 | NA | TGTGCCAGCAGCTCCCGCGGACAGCCTCTCAATTCACCCCTCCACTTT | CASSSRGQPLNSPLHF
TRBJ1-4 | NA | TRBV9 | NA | TGTGCCAGCAGCGGCTGGTCGGGGGGGAATGAAAAACTGTTTTTT | CASSGWSGGNEKLFF
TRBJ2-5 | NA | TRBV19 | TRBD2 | TGTGCCAGTAGTCCTAAGGCGGGAGATGAGACCCAGTACTTC | CASSPKAGDETQYF
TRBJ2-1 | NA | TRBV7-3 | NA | TGTGCCAGCAGCGTTAGTGGTGAGCAGTTCTTC | CASSVSGEQFF
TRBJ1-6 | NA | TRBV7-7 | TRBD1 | TGTGCCAGCAGCTTGGGACAGACCAATTCACCCCTCCACTTT | CASSLGQTNSPLHF
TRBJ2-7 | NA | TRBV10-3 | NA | TGTGCCTCAAACGCGGGGGCCGCAGTGCCGTACTTC | CASNAGAAVPYF
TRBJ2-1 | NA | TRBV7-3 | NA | TGTGCCAGCAGCTTAACGGGCGGGAAGCAGTTCTTC | CASSLTGGKQFF
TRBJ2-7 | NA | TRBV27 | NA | TGTGCCAGCAGTTTAGGCCAGTCCTACGAGCAGTACTTC | CASSLGQSYEQYF
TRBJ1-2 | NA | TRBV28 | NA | TGTGCCAGCAGTTTATCGGGGGGGGCTCTCTATGGCTACACCTTC | CASSLSGGALYGYTF
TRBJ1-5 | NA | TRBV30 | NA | TGTGCCTGGAGTCCCCAGGGCAATCAGCCCCAGCATTTT | CAWSPQGNQPQHF
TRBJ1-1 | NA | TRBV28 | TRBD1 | TGTGCCAGCAGTCCCACAGGGGGCCGGACTGAAGCTTTCTTT | CASSPTGGRTEAFF
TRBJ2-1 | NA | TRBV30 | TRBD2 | TGTGCCTGGAGTCAGCCAACCGTGGGGAAAAAAGTGGTCAGCGGGAGTTTGAGGGAGCAGTTCTTC | CAWSQPTVGKKVVSGSLREQFF
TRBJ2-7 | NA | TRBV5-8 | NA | TGTGCCAGCAGCTTGGGGGTCGGTAGCGCGATAAACGGGGAGTACTTC | CASSLGVGSAINGEYF
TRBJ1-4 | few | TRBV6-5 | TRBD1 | TGTGCCAGCAGTTACCAGGGGGGACTCGGCGAAAAACTGTTTTTT | CASSYQGGLGEKLFF
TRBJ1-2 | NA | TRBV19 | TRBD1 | TGTGCCAGTAGTTCTACACAGGGGGCGCAGGGGGTCTATGGCTACACCTTC | CASSSTQGAQGVYGYTF
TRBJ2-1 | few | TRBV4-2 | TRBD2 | TGTGCCAGCAGCCAAGGGAGCGGGAGGGCCTTGAATGAGCAGTTCTTC | CASSQGSGRALNEQFF
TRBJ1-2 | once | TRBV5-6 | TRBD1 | TGTGCCAGCAGCGTGGGACAGGCCCTCAATGGCTACACCTTC | CASSVGQALNGYTF
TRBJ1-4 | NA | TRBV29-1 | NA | TGCAGCGTCCGAATTAAACAGGGTGGACTGTTTTTT | CSVRIKQGGLFF
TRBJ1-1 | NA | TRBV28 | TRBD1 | TGTGCCAGCAGCCTCCGGACAGGGGTAATCGGTGAAGCTTTCTTT | CASSLRTGVIGEAFF
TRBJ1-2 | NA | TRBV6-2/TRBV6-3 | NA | TGTGCCAGCAGTTACAGCGGGTTTGATGGCTACACCTTC | CASSYSGFDGYTF
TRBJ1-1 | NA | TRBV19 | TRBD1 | TGTGCCAGTCTAGGGACAGGTAGGGAATGGAAAGCTTTCTTT | CASLGTGREWKAFF